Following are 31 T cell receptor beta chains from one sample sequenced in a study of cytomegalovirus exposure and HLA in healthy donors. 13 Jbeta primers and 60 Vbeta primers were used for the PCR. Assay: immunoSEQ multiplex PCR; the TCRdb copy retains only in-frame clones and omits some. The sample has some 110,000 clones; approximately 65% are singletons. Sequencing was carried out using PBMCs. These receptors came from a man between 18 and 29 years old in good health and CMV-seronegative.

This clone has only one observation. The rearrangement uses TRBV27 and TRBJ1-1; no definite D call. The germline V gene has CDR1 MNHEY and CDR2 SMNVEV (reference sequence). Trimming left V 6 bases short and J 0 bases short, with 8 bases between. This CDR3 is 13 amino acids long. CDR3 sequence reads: CASRAFMNTEAFF. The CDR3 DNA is TGTGCCAGCAGAGCCTTCATGAACACTGAAGCTTTCTTT.

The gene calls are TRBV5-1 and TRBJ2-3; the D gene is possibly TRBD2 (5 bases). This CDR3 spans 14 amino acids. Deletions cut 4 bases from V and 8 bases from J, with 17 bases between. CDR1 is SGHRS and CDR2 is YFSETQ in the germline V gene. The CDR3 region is CASSPGFGGGTQYF. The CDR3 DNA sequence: TGCGCCAGCAGCCCCGGGTTCGGTGGAGGTACGCAGTATTTT.

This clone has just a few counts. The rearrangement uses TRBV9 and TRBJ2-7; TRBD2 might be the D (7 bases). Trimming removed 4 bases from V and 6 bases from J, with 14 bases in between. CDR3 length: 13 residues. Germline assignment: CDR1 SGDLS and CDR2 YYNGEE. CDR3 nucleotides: TGTGCCAGCAGCCCTAGCGGACAGACCGAGCAGTACTTC. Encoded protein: CASSPSGQTEQYF.

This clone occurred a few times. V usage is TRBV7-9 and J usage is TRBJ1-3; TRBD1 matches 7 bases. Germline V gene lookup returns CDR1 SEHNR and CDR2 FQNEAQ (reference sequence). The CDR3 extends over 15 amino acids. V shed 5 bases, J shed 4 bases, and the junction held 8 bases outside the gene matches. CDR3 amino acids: CASSTSTGAGNTIYF. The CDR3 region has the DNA TGTGCCAGCAGCACCTCTACAGGGGCCGGAAACACCATATATTTT.

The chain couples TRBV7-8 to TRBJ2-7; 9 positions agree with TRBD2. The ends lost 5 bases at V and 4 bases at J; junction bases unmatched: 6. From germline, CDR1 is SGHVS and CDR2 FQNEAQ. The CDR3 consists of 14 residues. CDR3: CASSRAGGDYEQYF. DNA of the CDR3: TGTGCCAGCAGCCGCGCGGGGGGGGATTACGAGCAGTACTTC.

The CDR3 bases are TGTGCCAGCTCACCGATAGAGAACACTGAAGCTTTCTTT. Protein product: CASSPIENTEAFF. The chain joins TRBV18 to TRBJ1-1; D ambiguous. This CDR3 has 13 residues. The V and J ends lost 3 bases and 1 base respectively, with 6 bases between them. Germline V gene sequence: CDR1 KGHSH, CDR2 LQKENI.

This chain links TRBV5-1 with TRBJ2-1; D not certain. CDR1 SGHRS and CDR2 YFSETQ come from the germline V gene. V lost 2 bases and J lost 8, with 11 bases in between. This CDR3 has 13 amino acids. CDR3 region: CASSFVGLDEQFF. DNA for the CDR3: TGCGCCAGCAGCTTTGTGGGTCTAGATGAGCAGTTCTTC.

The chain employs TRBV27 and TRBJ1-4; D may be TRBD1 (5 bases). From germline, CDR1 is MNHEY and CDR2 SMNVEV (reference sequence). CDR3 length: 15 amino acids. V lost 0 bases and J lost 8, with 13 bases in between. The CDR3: CASSLSDTREEKLFF. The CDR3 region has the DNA TGTGCCAGCAGTTTATCGGACACCCGGGAGGAAAAACTGTTTTTT.

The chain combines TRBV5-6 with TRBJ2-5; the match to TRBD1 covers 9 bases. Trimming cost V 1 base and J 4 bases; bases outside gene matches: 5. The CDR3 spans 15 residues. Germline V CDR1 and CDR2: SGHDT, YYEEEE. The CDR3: CASSLTGGLTETQYF. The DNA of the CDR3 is TGTGCCAGCAGCTTGACAGGGGGCCTAACAGAGACCCAGTACTTC.

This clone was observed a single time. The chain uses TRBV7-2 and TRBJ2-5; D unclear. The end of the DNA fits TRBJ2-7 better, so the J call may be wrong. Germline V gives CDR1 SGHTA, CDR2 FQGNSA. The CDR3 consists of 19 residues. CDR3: CASSSLHSRLILSSYEQYF. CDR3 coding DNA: TGTGCCAGCAGCTCCCTCCATTCGAGACTTATCCTCAGCTCCTACGAGCAGTACTTC.

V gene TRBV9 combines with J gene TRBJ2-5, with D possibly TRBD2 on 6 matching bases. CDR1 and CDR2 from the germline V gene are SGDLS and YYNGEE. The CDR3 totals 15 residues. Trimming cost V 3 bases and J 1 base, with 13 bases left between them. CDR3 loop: CASSASGAVQETQYF. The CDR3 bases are TGTGCCAGCAGCGCCTCGGGAGCGGTCCAAGAGACCCAGTACTTC.

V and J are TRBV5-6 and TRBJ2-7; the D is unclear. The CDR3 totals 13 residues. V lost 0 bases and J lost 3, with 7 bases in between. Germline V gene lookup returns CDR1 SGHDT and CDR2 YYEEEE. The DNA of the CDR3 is TGTGCCAGCAGCTTGGAGCCATTCTACGAGCAGTACTTC. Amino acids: CASSLEPFYEQYF. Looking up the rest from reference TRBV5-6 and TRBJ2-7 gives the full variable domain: DAGVTQSPTHLIKTRGQQVTLRCSPKSGHDTVSWYQQALGQGPQFIFQYYEEEERQRGNFPDRFSGHQFPNYSSELNVNALLLGDSALYLCASSLEPFYEQYFGPGTRLTVT.

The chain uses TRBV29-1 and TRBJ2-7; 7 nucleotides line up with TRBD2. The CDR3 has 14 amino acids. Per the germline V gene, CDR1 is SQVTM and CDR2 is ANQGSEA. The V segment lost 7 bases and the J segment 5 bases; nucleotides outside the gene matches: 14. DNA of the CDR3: TGCAGCGCGGGAGGTAAGGCACCAGCCCACGAGCAGTACTTC. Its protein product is CSAGGKAPAHEQYF.

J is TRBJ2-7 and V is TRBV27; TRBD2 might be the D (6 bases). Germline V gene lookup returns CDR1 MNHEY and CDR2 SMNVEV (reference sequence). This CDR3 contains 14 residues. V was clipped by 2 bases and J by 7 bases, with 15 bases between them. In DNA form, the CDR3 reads TGTGCCAGCAGTTTAGTGGGGGAGGCGGGGGAGCAGTACTTC. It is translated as CASSLVGEAGEQYF.

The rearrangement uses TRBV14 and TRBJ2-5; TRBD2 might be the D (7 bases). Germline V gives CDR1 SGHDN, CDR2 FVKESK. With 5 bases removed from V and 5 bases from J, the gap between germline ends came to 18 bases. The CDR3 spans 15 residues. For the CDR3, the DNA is TGTGCCAGCAGCGGTATCGGGGGGCGATGGGAGACCCAGTACTTC. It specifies CASSGIGGRWETQYF.

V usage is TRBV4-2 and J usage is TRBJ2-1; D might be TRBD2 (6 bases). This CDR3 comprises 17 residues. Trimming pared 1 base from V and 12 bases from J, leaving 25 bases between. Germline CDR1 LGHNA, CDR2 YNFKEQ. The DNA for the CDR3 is TGTGCCAGCAGCCAAGGCGGCGGGATGACTACCGTCGGGGGGCAGTTCTTC. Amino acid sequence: CASSQGGGMTTVGGQFF.

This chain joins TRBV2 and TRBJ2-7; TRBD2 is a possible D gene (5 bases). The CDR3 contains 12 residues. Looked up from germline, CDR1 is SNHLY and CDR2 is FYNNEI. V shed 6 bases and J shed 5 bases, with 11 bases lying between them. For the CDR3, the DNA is TGTGCCAGCAGCGGGGATTGGGACGAGCAGTACTTC. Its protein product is CASSGDWDEQYF. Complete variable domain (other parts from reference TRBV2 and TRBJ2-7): EPEVTQTPSHQVTQMGQEVILRCVPISNHLYFYWYRQILGQKVEFLVSFYNNEISEKSEIFDDQFSVERPDGSNFTLKIRSTKLEDSAMYFCASSGDWDEQYFGPGTRLTVT.

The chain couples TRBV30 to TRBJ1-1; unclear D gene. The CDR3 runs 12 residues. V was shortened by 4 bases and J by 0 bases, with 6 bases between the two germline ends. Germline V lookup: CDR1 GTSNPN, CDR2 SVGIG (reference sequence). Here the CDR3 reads CAWNILNTEAFF. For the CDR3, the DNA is TGTGCCTGGAACATACTGAACACTGAAGCTTTCTTT.

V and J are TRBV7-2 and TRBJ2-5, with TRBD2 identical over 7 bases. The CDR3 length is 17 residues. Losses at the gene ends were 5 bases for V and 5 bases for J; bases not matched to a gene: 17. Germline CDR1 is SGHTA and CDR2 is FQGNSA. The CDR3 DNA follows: TGTGCCAGCAGCCCCCCTGGGGTGCGGGAGTATCGTGAGACCCAGTACTTC. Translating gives CASSPPGVREYRETQYF.

CDR3 residues: CASSIGEGLPYEQYF. The CDR3 bases are TGTGCCAGTAGTATCGGGGAGGGACTACCCTACGAGCAGTACTTC. The chain recombines TRBV19 with TRBJ2-7; 7 bases align to TRBD2. V dropped 3 bases and J dropped 2; count of bases not matched to a gene: 7. CDR1 and CDR2 (germline): LNHDA, SQIVND (reference sequence). This CDR3 is 15 amino acids long.

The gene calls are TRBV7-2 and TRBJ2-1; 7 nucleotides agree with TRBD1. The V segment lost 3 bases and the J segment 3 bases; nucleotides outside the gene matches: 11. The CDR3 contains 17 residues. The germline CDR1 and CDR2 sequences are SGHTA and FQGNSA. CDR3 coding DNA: TGTGCCAGCAGCTTGCGTCGAATCCGGGACAGCTACAATGAGCAGTTCTTC. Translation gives CASSLRRIRDSYNEQFF.

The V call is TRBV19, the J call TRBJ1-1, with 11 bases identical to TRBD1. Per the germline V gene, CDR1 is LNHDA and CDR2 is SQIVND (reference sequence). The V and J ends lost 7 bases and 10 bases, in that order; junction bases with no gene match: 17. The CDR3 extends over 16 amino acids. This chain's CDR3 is CASNHQDRGRINPAFF. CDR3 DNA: TGTGCCAGTAACCACCAGGACAGGGGGCGGATAAACCCAGCTTTCTTT.

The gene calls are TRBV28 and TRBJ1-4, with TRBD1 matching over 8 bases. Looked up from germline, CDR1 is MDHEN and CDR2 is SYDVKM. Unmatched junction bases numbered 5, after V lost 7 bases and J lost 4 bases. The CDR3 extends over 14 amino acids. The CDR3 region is CASTGDRFNEKLFF. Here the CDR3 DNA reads TGTGCCAGCACGGGGGACAGGTTTAATGAAAAACTGTTTTTT.

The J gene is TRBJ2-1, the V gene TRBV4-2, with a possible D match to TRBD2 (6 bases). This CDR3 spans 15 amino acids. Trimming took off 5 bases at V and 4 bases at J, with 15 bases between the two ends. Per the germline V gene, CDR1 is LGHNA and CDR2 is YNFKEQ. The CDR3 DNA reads TGTGCCAGCAGCTCGAACCGACTAGTTTACAATGAGCAGTTCTTC. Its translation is CASSSNRLVYNEQFF.

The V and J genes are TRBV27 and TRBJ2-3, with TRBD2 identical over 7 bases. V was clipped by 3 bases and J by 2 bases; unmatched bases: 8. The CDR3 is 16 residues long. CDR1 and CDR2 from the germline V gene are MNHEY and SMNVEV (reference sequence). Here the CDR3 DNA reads TGTGCCAGCAGTTTGAGCGGGGCGATACTCACAGATACGCAGTATTTT. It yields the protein CASSLSGAILTDTQYF.

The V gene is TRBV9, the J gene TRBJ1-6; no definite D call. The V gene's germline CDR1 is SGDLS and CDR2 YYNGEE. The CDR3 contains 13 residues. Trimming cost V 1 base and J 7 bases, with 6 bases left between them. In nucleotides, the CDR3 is TGTGCCAGCAGCGTAAAGGAGAATTCACCCCTCCACTTT. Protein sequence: CASSVKENSPLHF.

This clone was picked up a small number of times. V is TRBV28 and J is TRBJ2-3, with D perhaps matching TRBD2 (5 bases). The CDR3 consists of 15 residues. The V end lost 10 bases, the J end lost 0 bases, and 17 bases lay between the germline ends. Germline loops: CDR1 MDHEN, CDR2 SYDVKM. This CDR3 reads CAIDPGGLSTDTQYF. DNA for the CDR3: TGTGCCATCGACCCTGGAGGCCTAAGCACAGATACGCAGTATTTT.

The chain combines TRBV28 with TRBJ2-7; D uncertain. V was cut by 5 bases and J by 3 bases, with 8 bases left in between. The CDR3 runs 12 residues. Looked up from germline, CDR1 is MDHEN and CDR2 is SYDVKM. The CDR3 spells CASSERYYEQYF. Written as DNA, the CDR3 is TGTGCCAGCAGTGAGAGGTACTACGAGCAGTACTTC.

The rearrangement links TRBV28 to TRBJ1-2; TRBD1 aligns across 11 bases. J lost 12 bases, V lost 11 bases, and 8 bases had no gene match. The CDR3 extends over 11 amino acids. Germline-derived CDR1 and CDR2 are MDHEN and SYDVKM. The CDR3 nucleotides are TGTGCCGCTGGGACAGGGGGAACACACACCTTC. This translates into CAAGTGGTHTF.

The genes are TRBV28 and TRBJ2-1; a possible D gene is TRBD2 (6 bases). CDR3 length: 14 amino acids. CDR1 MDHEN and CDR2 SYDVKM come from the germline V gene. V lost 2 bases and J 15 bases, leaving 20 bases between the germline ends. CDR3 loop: CASSLRESGELGFF. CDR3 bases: TGTGCCAGCAGTTTAAGGGAGTCGGGGGAGTTAGGGTTCTTC.

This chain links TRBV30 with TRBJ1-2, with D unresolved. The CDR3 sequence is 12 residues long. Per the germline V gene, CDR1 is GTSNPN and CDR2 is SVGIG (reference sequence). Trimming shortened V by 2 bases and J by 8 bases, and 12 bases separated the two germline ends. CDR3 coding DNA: TGTGCCTGGAGTCCCCAGATTCCGGGCTACACCTTC. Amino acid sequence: CAWSPQIPGYTF.